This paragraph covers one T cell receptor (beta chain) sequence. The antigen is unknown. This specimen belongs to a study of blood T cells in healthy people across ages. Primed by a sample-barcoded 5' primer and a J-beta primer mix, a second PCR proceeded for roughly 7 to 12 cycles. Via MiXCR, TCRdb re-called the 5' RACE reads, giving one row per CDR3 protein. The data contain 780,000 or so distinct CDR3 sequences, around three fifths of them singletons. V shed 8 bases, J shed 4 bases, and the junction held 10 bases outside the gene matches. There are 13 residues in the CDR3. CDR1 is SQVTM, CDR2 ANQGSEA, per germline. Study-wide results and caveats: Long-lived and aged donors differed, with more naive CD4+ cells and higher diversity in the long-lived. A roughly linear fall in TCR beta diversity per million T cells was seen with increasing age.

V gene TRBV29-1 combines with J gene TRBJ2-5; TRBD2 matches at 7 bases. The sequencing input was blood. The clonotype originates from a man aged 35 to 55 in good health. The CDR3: CSYSRTSLETQYF. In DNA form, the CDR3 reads TGCAGCTATTCAAGGACTAGTTTAGAGACCCAGTACTTC.